The entry that follows covers one T cell receptor beta chain sequence. CDR3 length: 16 residues. J lost 7 bases, V lost 5 bases, and 9 bases had no gene match. These data are taken from a study of spatial heterogeneity in lung cancer. Time point specified: sample taken at primary tumor resection. The sequenced material consisted of unsorted whole RNA from tumor, nontumor lung or frozen PBMC. There were roughly 72 donors, all of them untreated patients with early-stage non-small cell lung cancer. All TCR cDNA molecules were individually tagged with a unique molecular identifier. One entry per CDR3 protein, called by TCRdb with MiXCR from the 5' RACE reads. The data hold 2,000 to 2,500 distinct CDR3 sequences, with 12% observed a single time.

The chain combines TRBV12-3 or TRBV12-4 with TRBJ2-2; TRBD1 matches at 11 bases. The receptor was derived from a male donor with early-stage non-small cell lung cancer. The input for sequencing was normal lung tissue next to the tumor, taken at surgery. CDR3 in amino acids: CASSGGQGVPHGELFF. CDR3 sequence (DNA): TGTGCCAGCAGTGGGGGACAGGGGGTCCCTCACGGGGAGCTGTTTTTT.